This TCR beta chain appears in the sequencing data of a study of Ad26.COV2.S vaccination and SARS-CoV-2 variants. Overall study context: Vaccine-arm donor from the placebo-controlled COV1001 Ad26.COV2.S trial. Regarding the study as a whole: Measurements of TCR breadth and depth may have given underestimates of the total T cell responses. Marked by substantial breadth, spike-specific CD8+ and CD4+ T cell responses were reportedly seen after vaccination.

Regarding treatment: 19 received Ad26.COV2.S at low or high dose, single or two shots; roughly 5 received placebo; per-sample allocation not given. Samples were taken on day 63 after the first vaccine or placebo injection. It was Wuhan-strain SARS-CoV-2 spike that the Ad26 vaccine vector expressed. The CDR3 runs to 16 residues. Germline V lookup: CDR1 ENHRY, CDR2 SYGVKD. Between the trimmed V and J ends, which lost 4 bases and 0 bases, there was a span of 15 bases. Points on this clone: No antigen is known for it.

Assay used: immunoSEQ multiplex PCR; TCRdb lists only in-frame clones, some missing. This sample carries approximately 340,000 clones, roughly 81% of them seen once, and the ten largest clones take roughly 3.3%. The specimen comprised peripheral blood, sampled in a trial of Ad26.COV2.S vaccine versus placebo. The TCR comes from a person aged 18 to 65 who received the Ad26.COV2.S COVID-19 vaccine or a placebo. The gene calls are TRBV10-3 and TRBJ1-2; a possible D gene is TRBD1 (5 bases). The CDR3 spells CAISVQAGLANYGYTF. The CDR3 DNA sequence: TGTGCCATCAGTGTACAGGCTGGGCTAGCTAACTATGGCTACACCTTC.